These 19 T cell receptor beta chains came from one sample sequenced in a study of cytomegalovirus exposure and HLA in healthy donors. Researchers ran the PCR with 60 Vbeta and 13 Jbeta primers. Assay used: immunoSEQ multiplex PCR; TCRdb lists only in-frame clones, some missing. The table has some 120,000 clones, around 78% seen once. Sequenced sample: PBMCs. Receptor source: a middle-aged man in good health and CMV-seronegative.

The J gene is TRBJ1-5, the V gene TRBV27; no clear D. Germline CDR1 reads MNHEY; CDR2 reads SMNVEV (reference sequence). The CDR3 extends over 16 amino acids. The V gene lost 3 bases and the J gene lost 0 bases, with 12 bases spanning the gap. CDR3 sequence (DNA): TGTGCCAGCAGTTTGAACTCCAAATATAGCAATCAGCCCCAGCATTTT. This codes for CASSLNSKYSNQPQHF.

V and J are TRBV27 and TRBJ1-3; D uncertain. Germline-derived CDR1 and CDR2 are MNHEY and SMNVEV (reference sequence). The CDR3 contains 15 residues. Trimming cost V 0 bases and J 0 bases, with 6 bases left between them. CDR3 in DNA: TGTGCCAGCAGTTTATCCCCCAACTCTGGAAACACCATATATTTT. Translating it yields CASSLSPNSGNTIYF.

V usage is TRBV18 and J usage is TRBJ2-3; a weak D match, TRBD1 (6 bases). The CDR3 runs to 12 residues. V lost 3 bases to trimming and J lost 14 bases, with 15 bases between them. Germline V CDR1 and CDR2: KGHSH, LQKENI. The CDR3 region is CASSPDRPLRYF. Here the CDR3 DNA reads TGTGCCAGCTCACCTGACAGGCCGCTAAGGTATTTT.

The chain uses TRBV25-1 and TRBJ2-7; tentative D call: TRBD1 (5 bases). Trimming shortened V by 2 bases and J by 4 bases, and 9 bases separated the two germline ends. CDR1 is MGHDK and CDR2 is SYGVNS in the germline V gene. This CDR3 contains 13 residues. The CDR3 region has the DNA TGTGCCAGCAGTGAAGGGGCGGATTACGAGCAGTACTTC. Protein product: CASSEGADYEQYF.

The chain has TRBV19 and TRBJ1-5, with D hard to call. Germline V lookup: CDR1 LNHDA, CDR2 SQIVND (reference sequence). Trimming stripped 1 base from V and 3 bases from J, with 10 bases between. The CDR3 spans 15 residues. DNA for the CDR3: TGTGCCAGTAGTATAGGGCCAGATCACAATCAGCCCCAGCATTTT. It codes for CASSIGPDHNQPQHF.

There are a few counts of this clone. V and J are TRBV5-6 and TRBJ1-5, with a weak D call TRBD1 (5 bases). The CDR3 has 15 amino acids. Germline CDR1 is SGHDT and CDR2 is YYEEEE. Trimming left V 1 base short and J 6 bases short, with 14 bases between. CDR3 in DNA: TGTGCCAGCAGCTTGTTCGGGGGTGAGAGTCAGCCCCAGCATTTT. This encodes CASSLFGGESQPQHF.

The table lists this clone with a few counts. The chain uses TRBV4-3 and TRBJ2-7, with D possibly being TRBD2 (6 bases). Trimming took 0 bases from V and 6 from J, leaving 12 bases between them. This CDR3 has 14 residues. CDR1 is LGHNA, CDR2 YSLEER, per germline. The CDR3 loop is CASSQEQLAAEQYF. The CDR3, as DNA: TGCGCCAGCAGCCAAGAACAACTAGCTGCCGAGCAGTACTTC.

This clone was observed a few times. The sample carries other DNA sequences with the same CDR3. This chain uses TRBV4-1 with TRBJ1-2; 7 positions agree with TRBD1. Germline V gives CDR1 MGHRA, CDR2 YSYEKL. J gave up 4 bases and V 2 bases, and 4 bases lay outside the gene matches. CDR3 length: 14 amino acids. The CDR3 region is CASSQSGGPYGYTF. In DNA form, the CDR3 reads TGCGCCAGCAGCCAATCAGGGGGACCCTATGGCTACACCTTC.

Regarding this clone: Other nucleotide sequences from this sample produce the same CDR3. The CDR3 here is CATSREEGTEAFF. In DNA, the CDR3 is TGTGCCACCAGCAGAGAGGAGGGCACTGAAGCTTTCTTT. The rearrangement uses TRBV15 and TRBJ1-1; no reliable D call. This CDR3 contains 13 residues. The V and J ends lost 0 bases and 4 bases respectively, with 6 bases between them. The V gene's germline CDR1 is LNHNV and CDR2 YYDKDF (reference sequence).

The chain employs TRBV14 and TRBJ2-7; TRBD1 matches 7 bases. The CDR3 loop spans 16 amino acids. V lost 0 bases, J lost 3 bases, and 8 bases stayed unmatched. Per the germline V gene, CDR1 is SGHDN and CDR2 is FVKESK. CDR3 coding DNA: TGTGCCAGCAGCCAAGAGATATGGGGACAGAACTACGAGCAGTACTTC. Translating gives CASSQEIWGQNYEQYF.

The CDR3 bases are TGTGCCAGCAGGACTTGGGACAGGTCTAACTATGGCTACACCTTC. The encoded protein is CASRTWDRSNYGYTF. This chain links TRBV7-9 with TRBJ1-2; 8 bases agree with TRBD1. Germline V gene data show CDR1 as SEHNR and CDR2 as FQNEAQ (reference sequence). This CDR3 comprises 15 residues. Trimming took 6 bases from V and 0 from J; bases not matched to a gene: 6.

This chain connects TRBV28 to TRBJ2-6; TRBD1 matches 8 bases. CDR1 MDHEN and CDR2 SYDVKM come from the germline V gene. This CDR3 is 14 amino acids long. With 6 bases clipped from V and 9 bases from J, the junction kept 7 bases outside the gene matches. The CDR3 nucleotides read TGTGCCAGCAGGCCCCGGGACAGGCTCAACGTCCTGACTTTC. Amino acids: CASRPRDRLNVLTF.

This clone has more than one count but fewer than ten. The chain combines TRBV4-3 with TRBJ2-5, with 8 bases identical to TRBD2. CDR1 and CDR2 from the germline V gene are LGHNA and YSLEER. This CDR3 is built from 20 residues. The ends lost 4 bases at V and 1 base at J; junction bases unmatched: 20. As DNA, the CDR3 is TGCGCCAGCAGCCGCGACAGACCGGGGGGGAGGGGCGAGCTCCAAGAGACCCAGTACTTC. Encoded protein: CASSRDRPGGRGELQETQYF.

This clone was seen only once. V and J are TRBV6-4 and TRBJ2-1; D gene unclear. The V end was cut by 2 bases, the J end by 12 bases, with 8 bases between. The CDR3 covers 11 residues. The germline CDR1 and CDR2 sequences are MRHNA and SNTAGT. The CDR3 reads CASSDPIGQFF. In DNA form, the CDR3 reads TGTGCCAGCAGTGACCCTATCGGGCAGTTCTTC.

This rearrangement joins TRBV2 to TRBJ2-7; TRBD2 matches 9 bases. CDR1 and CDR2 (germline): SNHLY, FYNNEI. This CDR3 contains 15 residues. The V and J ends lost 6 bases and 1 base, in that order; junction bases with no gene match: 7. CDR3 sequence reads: CASRWGLAVSYEQYF. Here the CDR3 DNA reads TGTGCCAGCAGGTGGGGACTAGCTGTGTCCTACGAGCAGTACTTC.

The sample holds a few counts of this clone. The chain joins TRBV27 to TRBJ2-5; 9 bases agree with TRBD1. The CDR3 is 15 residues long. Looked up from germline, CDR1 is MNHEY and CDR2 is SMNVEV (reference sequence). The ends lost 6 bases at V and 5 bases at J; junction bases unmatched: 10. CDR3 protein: CASRPRQGGGETQYF. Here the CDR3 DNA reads TGTGCCAGCAGACCAAGACAGGGGGGTGGGGAGACCCAGTACTTC.

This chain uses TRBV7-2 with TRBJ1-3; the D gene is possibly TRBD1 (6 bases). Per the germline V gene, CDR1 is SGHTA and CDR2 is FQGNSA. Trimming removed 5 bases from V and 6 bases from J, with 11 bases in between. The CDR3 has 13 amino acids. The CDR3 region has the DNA TGTGCCAGCAGCCACAGGGTTGAAAACACCATATATTTT. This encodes CASSHRVENTIYF.

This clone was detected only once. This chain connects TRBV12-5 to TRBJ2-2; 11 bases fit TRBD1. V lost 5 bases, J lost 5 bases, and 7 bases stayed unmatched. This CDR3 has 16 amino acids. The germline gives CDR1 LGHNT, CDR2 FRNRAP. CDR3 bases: TGTGCTAGTGGTAGGGGACAGGGGGAGAGGACCGGGGAGCTGTTTTTT. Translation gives CASGRGQGERTGELFF.

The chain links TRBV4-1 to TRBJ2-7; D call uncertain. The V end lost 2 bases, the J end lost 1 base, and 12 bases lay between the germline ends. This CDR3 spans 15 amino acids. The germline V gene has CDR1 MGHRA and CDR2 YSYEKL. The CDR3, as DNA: TGCGCCAGCAGCCAAATGCCCTCGGAGTCCTACGAGCAGTACTTC. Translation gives CASSQMPSESYEQYF.